The source of this TCR beta chain is a study of B cell selection in AIRE deficiency. The CDR3 has 15 residues. Germline values: CDR1 SEHNR, CDR2 FQNEAQ (reference sequence). V gave up 5 bases and J gave up 4 bases; unmatched junction bases: 7. Regarding the study as a whole: Shared Treg sequences had shorter CDR3s, biased toward rearrangements with few non-templated insertions.

In regard to this clone: The antigen remains unidentified.

The table came from immunoSEQ multiplex PCR; TCRdb's copy has only in-frame clones and leaves some out. Seen here are tens of thousands of clones, 90% to 98% observed once, and the top ten hold 0.2% to 0.25%. Conventional CD4 T cells were sorted as CD4+CD127+ cells. Sequencing used CD4+CD127+ conventional T cells sorted from PBMCs. This sequence joins TRBV7-9 and TRBJ1-1; TRBD1 matches 10 bases. The TCR was taken from a human donor in good health. CDR3 nucleotides: TGTGCCAGCAGCGACGGGACAGGGGAAGGCACTGAAGCTTTCTTT. Encoded protein: CASSDGTGEGTEAFF. The whole variable domain, filled in from reference TRBV7-9 and TRBJ1-1, reads DTGVSQNPRHKITKRGQNVTFRCDPISEHNRLYWYRQTLGQGPEFLTYFQNEAQLEKSRLLSDRFSAERPKGSFSTLEIQRTEQGDSAMYLCASSDGTGEGTEAFFGQGTRLTVV.